These T cell receptor beta chains were read from a single sample in a study of cytotoxic CD8 clonotypes in ibrutinib-treated CLL. Clones were sequenced by immunoSEQ multiplex PCR, and TCRdb holds only the in-frame ones, with some missing. The sample lists about 25,000 clones, 65% to 70% occurring once. The sample in question was PBMCs, obtained at disease progression, from a patient treated with ibrutinib. The receptors stem from a human donor with chronic lymphocytic leukemia. The CDR3 runs from the conserved cysteine through the conserved F or W. The D gene is left open where the match is weak. The listing skips clone size in some rows; elsewhere it reads once, few, many or a size class.

TRBJ2-7	-	TRBV6-5	-	TGTGCCAGCAGCAGTGGACAGTCCTACGAGCAGTACTTC	CASSSGQSYEQYF
TRBJ1-3	-	TRBV5-6	-	TGTGCCAGCAGCTTAGGACAGTATCCCGGAAACACCATATATTTT	CASSLGQYPGNTIYF
TRBJ2-3	-	TRBV29-1	few	TGCAGCGTTGGGCCAGATACGCAGTATTTT	CSVGPDTQYF
TRBJ1-1	TRBD1	TRBV27	many	TGTGCCAGCAGTTTAGTAATACAGGGGACGAACACTGAAGCTTTCTTT	CASSLVIQGTNTEAFF
TRBJ2-3	TRBD2	TRBV7-3	-	TGTGCCAGCAGCCCCGGGACTAGCCTAATCACAGATACGCAGTATTTT	CASSPGTSLITDTQYF
TRBJ2-7	TRBD1	TRBV13	-	TGTGCCAGCAGCCCCGGACAGGGTTCCTACGAGCAGTACTTC	CASSPGQGSYEQYF
TRBJ1-1	-	TRBV5-1	-	TGCGCCAGCAGCTTAGGGCCTTTAAGCGTCACTGAAGCTTTCTTT	CASSLGPLSVTEAFF
TRBJ1-1	TRBD1	TRBV6-1	-	TGTGCCAGCAGGGCCGGGACAGCCACCAAAGCTTTCTTT	CASRAGTATKAFF
TRBJ2-5	-	TRBV15	-	TGTGCCACCAGCAGAGATAAAGAGGTTCCTTGGGGGGAGACCCAGTACTTC	CATSRDKEVPWGETQYF
TRBJ2-3	TRBD2	TRBV7-9	-	TGTGCCAGCAGCGCAACCTCCGGGACTAGCGTCCTATCGCAGTATTTT	CASSATSGTSVLSQYF
TRBJ2-5	-	TRBV6-4	-	TGTGCCAGCAGCTCCCTTGGACCGGAGGAAGAGACCCAGTACTTC	CASSSLGPEEETQYF
TRBJ2-7	-	TRBV30	-	TGTGCCTGGAGCGTCCAGGGTTACGAGCAGTACTTC	CAWSVQGYEQYF
TRBJ2-7	-	TRBV7-8	-	TGTGCCAGCAGCTTAACCAGACAGTACGGCCACGAGCAGTACTTC	CASSLTRQYGHEQYF
TRBJ1-2	TRBD1	TRBV19	-	TGTGCCAGTAGTAACCAAGACAGGGTTGGCTACACCTTC	CASSNQDRVGYTF
TRBJ2-1	-	TRBV7-9	-	TGTGCCAGCAGCTTAGTGGCATCGAGCTCCTACAATGAGCAGTTCTTC	CASSLVASSSYNEQFF
TRBJ2-5	TRBD2	TRBV6-1	-	TGTGCCAGCAGCTCGACTAGCGGGGGGGCCGAGACCCAGTACTTC	CASSSTSGGAETQYF
TRBJ1-1	TRBD1	TRBV6-6	-	TGTGCCAGCAGCCACCCGCGGACAGGGGCCACTGAAGCTTTCTTT	CASSHPRTGATEAFF
TRBJ2-3	TRBD1	TRBV27	-	TGTGCCAGCACCCAAAGACAGGGCTGGGATACGCAGTATTTT	CASTQRQGWDTQYF
TRBJ1-1	-	TRBV18	few	TGTGCCAGCTCGAGAGGGGGGGAGAGGGCTGAAGCTTTCTTT	CASSRGGERAEAFF
TRBJ2-1	TRBD2	TRBV9	once	TGTGCCAGCAGCGCAGCGGGGGGGGCCTACAATGAGCAGTTCTTC	CASSAAGGAYNEQFF
TRBJ2-1	-	TRBV11-3	-	TGTGCCAGCAGCCGGGACGGAATCTACAATGAGCAGTTCTTC	CASSRDGIYNEQFF
TRBJ1-4	-	TRBV9	few	TGTGCCAGCAGCGCCGGCGGGGGCACTAATGAAAAACTGTTTTTT	CASSAGGGTNEKLFF
TRBJ1-1	-	TRBV25-1	-	TGTGCCAGCAGTGGCGGGCTGATTCATGAAGCTTTCTTT	CASSGGLIHEAFF
TRBJ1-1	-	TRBV30	few	TGTGCCTGGACATTACAGCTGAACACTGAAGCTTTCTTT	CAWTLQLNTEAFF
TRBJ2-7	TRBD1	TRBV6-5	-	TGTGCCAGCAGTTACGCAGGGGGCAGAGAGCAGTACTTC	CASSYAGGREQYF
TRBJ1-1	-	TRBV30	-	TGTGCCTGGAGTAGTTGGTACACTGAAGCTTTCTTT	CAWSSWYTEAFF
TRBJ2-5	TRBD2	TRBV11-2	-	TGTGCAACTAGCGGGGGGTCAGAGACCCAGTACTTC	CATSGGSETQYF
TRBJ2-7	TRBD1	TRBV9	-	TGTGCCAGCAGCTTACAGGGGAACTCCTACGAGCAGTACTTC	CASSLQGNSYEQYF
TRBJ2-6	-	TRBV5-6	few	TGTGCCAGCAGCTTTGAGAGGGCTGGGGCCAACGTCCTGACTTTC	CASSFERAGANVLTF
TRBJ2-7	TRBD1	TRBV11-1	-	TGTGCCAGCAGCCGACAGGGGGCGATCTCCTACGAGCAGTACTTC	CASSRQGAISYEQYF
TRBJ2-3	-	TRBV4-3	once	TGCGCCAGCAGCTCCATTCTCACAGATACGCAGTATTTT	CASSSILTDTQYF
TRBJ2-1	-	TRBV10-3	-	TGTGCCATCACCCGAAGCCCTAAGCATGAGCAGTTCTTC	CAITRSPKHEQFF
TRBJ2-7	TRBD1	TRBV27	-	TGTGCCAGCAGTTTGACAGGGCCATACGAGCAGTACTTC	CASSLTGPYEQYF
TRBJ2-2	-	TRBV27	-	TGTGCCAGCAGTTTATGGTGGACAGACACCGGGGAGCTGTTTTTT	CASSLWWTDTGELFF
TRBJ1-2	-	TRBV11-2	-	TGTGCCAGCAGCTTGGGGCAGGGTTACTATGGCTACACCTTC	CASSLGQGYYGYTF
TRBJ1-5	-	TRBV6-5	-	TGTGCCAGCAGTTTTGGTGCTGGGGGCAATCAGCCCCAGCATTTT	CASSFGAGGNQPQHF
TRBJ1-4	TRBD1	TRBV4-2	-	TGTGCCAGCAGCCAAGATCTCGGACAGGGGAGTGAAAAACTGTTTTTT	CASSQDLGQGSEKLFF
TRBJ2-3	-	TRBV4-2	-	TGTGCCAGCAGCCAAGAGCGGTGGATAGCGACAGATACGCAGTATTTT	CASSQERWIATDTQYF
TRBJ1-5	-	TRBV2	-	TGTGCCAGCAGAGTGACGGGGAATCAGCCCCAGCATTTT	CASRVTGNQPQHF
TRBJ1-1	-	TRBV11-2	-	TGTGCCAGCAGACTGAACACTGAAGCTTTCTTT	CASRLNTEAFF
TRBJ1-1	-	TRBV2	-	TGTGCCAGCAGTGGTTATCAGGGTAGCGACACTGAAGCTTTCTTT	CASSGYQGSDTEAFF